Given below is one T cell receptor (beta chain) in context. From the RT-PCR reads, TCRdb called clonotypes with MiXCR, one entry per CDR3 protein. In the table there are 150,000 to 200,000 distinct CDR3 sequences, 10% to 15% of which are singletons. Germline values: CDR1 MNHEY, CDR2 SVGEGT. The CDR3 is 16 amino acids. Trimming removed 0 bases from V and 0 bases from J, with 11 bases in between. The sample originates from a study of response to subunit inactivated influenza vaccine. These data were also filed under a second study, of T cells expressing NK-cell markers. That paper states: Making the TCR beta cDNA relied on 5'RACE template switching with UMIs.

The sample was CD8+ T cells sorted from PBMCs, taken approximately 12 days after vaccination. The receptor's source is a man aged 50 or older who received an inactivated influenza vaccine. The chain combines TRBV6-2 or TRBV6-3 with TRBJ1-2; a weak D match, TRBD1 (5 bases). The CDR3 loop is CASSYSAGHANYGYTF. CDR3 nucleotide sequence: TGTGCCAGCAGTTACTCGGCAGGACACGCTAACTATGGCTACACCTTC.